The 31 T cell receptor beta chains below come from one sample, sequenced in a study of T cells after yellow fever vaccination (dated by TCRdb to between 2018 and 2021). The treatment or condition label here, explained by the study, means: live attenuated yellow fever vaccine strain. Libraries were prepared through 5' RACE. Sequencing took place on an Illumina HiSeq 2500. TCRdb trimmed public reads at Q25 via fastp, called clones via MiXCR and kept in-frame beta chains. CDR3 protein sequences are deduplicated, and each keeps its most common genes and DNA. Present in this sample are about 260,000 distinct CDR3 sequences, around 13% of which were seen just once. About 0.51% of the sample comes from the top ten. This specimen consisted of CD4+ T cells sorted from PBMCs, obtained 45 days after the yellow fever booster vaccination. These receptors were collected from a man younger than 45 who received the YFV17D yellow fever vaccine.

This clonotype was counted many times. This sequence joins TRBV12-3 or TRBV12-4 and TRBJ2-1, with a weak D call TRBD2 (6 bases). The length of the CDR3 is 15 residues. Trimming took 7 bases from V and 0 from J, leaving 13 bases between them. The CDR3 protein is CASTVAASSYNEQFF. The CDR3 DNA reads TGTGCCAGCACCGTAGCGGCCAGCTCCTACAATGAGCAGTTCTTC.

The rearrangement links TRBV20-1 to TRBJ2-7; TRBD2 matches 7 bases. V lost 1 base to trimming and J lost 4 bases; unmatched junction nucleotides: 7. Germline CDR1 and CDR2: DFQATT and SNEGSKA (reference sequence). This CDR3 contains 14 residues. CDR3 DNA sequence: TGCAGTGCTAGAGTGGGCGGGAGCGGTTACGAGCAGTACTTC. Translation gives CSARVGGSGYEQYF.

The gene calls are TRBV28 and TRBJ2-7, with unresolved D. Looked up from germline, CDR1 is MDHEN and CDR2 is SYDVKM. Trimming pared 5 bases from V and 5 bases from J, leaving 10 bases between. The length of the CDR3 is 12 residues. The CDR3 nucleotides read TGTGCCAGCAGTCTAAAACGAAACGAGCAGTACTTC. It specifies CASSLKRNEQYF.

A few counts support this clonotype. The chain carries TRBV12-3 or TRBV12-4 and TRBJ2-5; 11 bases match TRBD2. This CDR3 comprises 15 residues. J lost 3 bases, V lost 6 bases, and 6 bases had no gene match. For the CDR3, the DNA is TGTGCCAGCAGGTCCGGGACTAGCGGCGAAGAGACCCAGTACTTC. It specifies CASRSGTSGEETQYF.

This clonotype was seen a handful of times. This chain uses TRBV7-9 with TRBJ2-7; 7 bases agree with TRBD1. The trim removed 5 bases at V and 3 bases at J, leaving 7 bases unmatched. This CDR3 comprises 14 residues. Germline values: CDR1 SEHNR, CDR2 FQNEAQ (reference sequence). The CDR3 region is CASSPSGTDYEQYF. The CDR3, as DNA: TGTGCCAGCAGCCCCTCCGGGACAGACTACGAGCAGTACTTC.

The V gene is TRBV20-1, the J gene TRBJ2-1; 9 nucleotides agree with TRBD1. The CDR3 covers 15 residues. Trimming removed 6 bases from V and 10 bases from J; junction bases left unmatched: 16. The germline V gene encodes CDR1 DFQATT and CDR2 SNEGSKA (reference sequence). The CDR3 coding sequence is TGCAGTGCGGCCATTGGGACAGGGCTACGGTCAGAGCAGTTCTTC. Protein: CSAAIGTGLRSEQFF.

The CDR3 region has the DNA TGTGCCAGCACAGTAGCGGGAGGGCCCGAGAATGAGCAGTTCTTC. Its protein product is CASTVAGGPENEQFF. The chain links TRBV6-5 to TRBJ2-1; 11 bases align to TRBD2. The CDR3 is 15 residues long. Germline V gene lookup returns CDR1 MNHEY and CDR2 SVGAGI. The ends lost 7 bases at V and 7 bases at J; junction bases unmatched: 9.

The rearrangement links TRBV20-1 to TRBJ2-2; a possible D gene is TRBD2 (6 bases). The CDR3 is 14 amino acids. Trimming took 3 bases from V and 5 from J, leaving 13 bases between them. Per germline, CDR1 DFQATT and CDR2 SNEGSKA (reference sequence). CDR3 region: CSARGNGGTGELFF. Written as DNA, the CDR3 is TGCAGTGCTAGGGGAAACGGGGGAACCGGGGAGCTGTTTTTT.

This clonotype was found a few times. The V call is TRBV5-1, the J call TRBJ1-4, with no clear D. The germline gives CDR1 SGHRS, CDR2 YFSETQ. CDR3 size: 15 residues. V lost 0 bases and J lost 5, with 11 bases in between. The CDR3 loop is CASSLDRQQNEKLFF. DNA of the CDR3: TGCGCCAGCAGCTTGGATCGCCAGCAAAATGAAAAACTGTTTTTT.

The chain joins TRBV14 to TRBJ2-1; unclear D gene. From germline, CDR1 is SGHDN and CDR2 FVKESK. The CDR3 loop spans 11 amino acids. V lost 1 base, J lost 12 bases, and 7 bases lay in between. The CDR3 bases are TGTGCCAGCAGCCAAGCTGTGTGGCAGTTCTTC. This sequence encodes CASSQAVWQFF.

V gene TRBV24-1 combines with J gene TRBJ2-5; TRBD1 matches 10 bases. Germline values: CDR1 KGHDR, CDR2 SFDVKD. Trimming took 3 bases from V and 5 from J; bases not matched to a gene: 14. This CDR3 region has 18 residues. DNA of the CDR3: TGTGCCACCAGTGATCCCTCCCCCGGACAGGGGGGAAAGGAGACCCAGTACTTC. This encodes CATSDPSPGQGGKETQYF.

This sequence joins TRBV7-3 and TRBJ2-2; TRBD1 agrees at 8 bases. The CDR3 runs 13 residues. Trimming at V came to 4 bases and at J to 7 bases, leaving 2 bases not matched to a gene. CDR1 is SGHTA, CDR2 FQGTGA, per germline. The CDR3 nucleotides are TGTGCCAGCAGCTCAGGGGGCTACGGGGAGCTGTTTTTT. Residues: CASSSGGYGELFF. The entire variable domain, with the rest obtained from reference TRBV7-3 and TRBJ2-2, is as follows: GAGVSQTPSNKVTEKGKYVELRCDPISGHTALYWYRQSLGQGPEFLIYFQGTGAADDSGLPNDRFFAVRPEGSVSTLKIQRTERGDSAVYLCASSSGGYGELFFGEGSRLTVL.

This clonotype was detected a few times. The gene calls are TRBV18 and TRBJ2-2, with D hard to call. Trimming shortened V by 2 bases and J by 0 bases, and 13 bases separated the two germline ends. CDR1 KGHSH and CDR2 LQKENI come from the germline V gene. The CDR3 is made up of 17 amino acids. The CDR3 coding sequence is TGTGCCAGCTCACCATTTTTTGGCTTTTCGAACACCGGGGAGCTGTTTTTT. As protein: CASSPFFGFSNTGELFF.

This clonotype appeared a single time. The gene calls are TRBV10-3 and TRBJ2-1; no definite D call. The CDR3 length is 15 residues. Germline-derived CDR1 and CDR2 are ENHRY and SYGVKD. Trimming cost V 0 bases and J 0 bases, with 6 bases left between them. The CDR3 DNA is TGTGCCATCAGTGAGTCAAGGAGCTCCTACAATGAGCAGTTCTTC. Protein sequence: CAISESRSSYNEQFF.

The chain combines TRBV12-2 with TRBJ2-4; the table assigns TRBD2, which was not confirmed against the DNA. TRBV12-2 has pseudogene status. The CDR3 has 20 amino acids. The CDR3 spells CASRHKRVDGRASDKNIQYF. The CDR3 region has the DNA TGTGCAAGTCGCCACAAGCGAGTGGACGGGAGGGCCTCGGACAAAAACATTCAGTACTTC.

This clonotype has only a few counts. The V call is TRBV20-1, the J call TRBJ2-3; 13 positions agree with TRBD2. The CDR3 length is 15 residues. The V and J ends lost 6 bases and 5 bases, in that order; junction bases with no gene match: 8. The V gene's germline CDR1 is DFQATT and CDR2 SNEGSKA (reference sequence). This CDR3 reads CSARTSGRGLDTQYF. The CDR3 DNA reads as TGCAGTGCAAGGACTAGCGGGAGAGGGTTAGATACGCAGTATTTT.

The chain combines TRBV7-2 with TRBJ2-7; 9 bases fit TRBD1. Germline-derived CDR1 and CDR2 are SGHTA and FQGNSA. J lost 4 bases, V lost 3 bases, and 7 bases had no gene match. This CDR3 region has 15 residues. The CDR3 here is CASSFQTGGSYEQYF. The CDR3 DNA reads as TGTGCCAGCAGCTTCCAGACAGGGGGGAGTTACGAGCAGTACTTC.

The CDR3 DNA is TGTGCCACCAGTGACGCAGGGTCGCTATCGGATACGCAGTATTTT. Encoded protein: CATSDAGSLSDTQYF. This chain connects TRBV24-1 to TRBJ2-3; tentative D call: TRBD1 (5 bases). The germline gives CDR1 KGHDR, CDR2 SFDVKD. Deletions cut 4 bases from V and 6 bases from J, with 16 bases between. This CDR3 comprises 15 residues.

In its sample, this clonotype was seen a few times. The chain uses TRBV12-3 or TRBV12-4 and TRBJ2-3, with 12 nucleotides matching TRBD2. The CDR3 extends over 16 amino acids. Trimming took 6 bases from V and 5 from J; bases not matched to a gene: 9. CDR3 sequence reads: CASSKTSGSSLDTQYF. CDR3 DNA sequence: TGTGCCAGCAGCAAGACTAGCGGGAGTTCCCTAGATACGCAGTATTTT.

This clonotype was picked up many times. This chain links TRBV12-3 or TRBV12-4 with TRBJ2-2; 8 bases match TRBD1. Trimming took 5 bases from V and 6 from J; bases not matched to a gene: 5. The CDR3 totals 14 residues. CDR3 bases: TGTGCCAGCAGTATCAGGGGGCGAGCCGGGGAGCTGTTTTTT. This sequence encodes CASSIRGRAGELFF.

This clonotype was counted ten times or more. V and J are TRBV28 and TRBJ2-7; D remains unclear. Germline V gene data show CDR1 as MDHEN and CDR2 as SYDVKM. The CDR3 is 13 amino acids. V lost 10 bases and J lost 8, with 21 bases in between. In DNA form, the CDR3 reads TGTGCCACTGTAGAGTCACCCGCCTTCCAGCAGTACTTC. Translated, it gives CATVESPAFQQYF.

The chain joins TRBV7-9 to TRBJ2-7, with TRBD1 identical over 9 bases. Germline CDR1 SEHNR, CDR2 FQNEAQ (reference sequence). The CDR3 sequence is 17 residues long. With 0 bases clipped from V and 5 bases from J, the junction kept 11 bases outside the gene matches. CDR3 in amino acids: CASSLALRTGGLDEQYF. The CDR3 nucleotides read TGTGCCAGCAGCTTAGCCCTCCGTACAGGGGGCTTGGACGAGCAGTACTTC.

This clonotype was recorded a few times. The rearrangement uses TRBV9 and TRBJ2-1, with 9 bases aligning to TRBD2. Germline V gene sequence: CDR1 SGDLS, CDR2 YYNGEE. V dropped 10 bases and J dropped 7; count of bases not matched to a gene: 12. The CDR3 is 14 residues long. The CDR3 loop reads CAEELRLAENEQFF. Written as DNA, the CDR3 is TGTGCCGAAGAACTAAGACTAGCGGAGAATGAGCAGTTCTTC. Based on the CDR3 plus reference TRBV9 and TRBJ2-1, the full variable domain is DSGVTQTPKHLITATGQRVTLRCSPRSGDLSVYWYQQSLDQGLQFLIQYYNGEERAKGNILERFSAQQFPDLHSELNLSSLELGDSALYFCAEELRLAENEQFFGPGTRLTVL.

Remarks on this clonotype: The conserved phenylalanine or tryptophan is not found at the CDR3 terminus, so this likely reflects a read error. The chain uses TRBV5-4 and TRBJ2-1, with 8 bases lining up with TRBD1. The CDR3 runs 13 residues. Germline-derived CDR1 and CDR2 are SGHNT and YYREEE (reference sequence). V shed 1 base and J 6 bases; nucleotides not matched to a gene: 0. The CDR3 region is CASSLTGGNEQFL. In nucleotides, the CDR3 is TGTGCCAGCAGCTTGACAGGGGGCAATGAGCAGTTCTTA.

The chain joins TRBV2 to TRBJ2-7; 9 nucleotides line up with TRBD2. Trimming took 10 bases from V and 6 from J; bases not matched to a gene: 10. This CDR3 spans 13 amino acids. The germline V gene has CDR1 SNHLY and CDR2 FYNNEI. This CDR3 is CATKREATGEQYF. The CDR3 region has the DNA TGTGCCACCAAGCGGGAGGCTACAGGCGAGCAGTACTTC.

The chain links TRBV24-1 to TRBJ2-1; 8 positions match TRBD2. V shed 5 bases and J 1 base; nucleotides not matched to a gene: 6. Germline V gives CDR1 KGHDR, CDR2 SFDVKD. The CDR3 contains 16 residues. This CDR3 reads CATSASGRGSYNEQFF. In DNA, the CDR3 is TGTGCCACCAGTGCCAGCGGGAGAGGGTCCTACAATGAGCAGTTCTTC.

J is TRBJ2-3 and V is TRBV12-3 or TRBV12-4; 7 bases align to TRBD1. V gave up 5 bases and J gave up 5 bases; unmatched junction bases: 7. This CDR3 is 14 amino acids long. The CDR3 nucleotides are TGTGCCAGCAGTCTCCACCCAGGGGGAGATACGCAGTATTTT. The encoded protein is CASSLHPGGDTQYF.

J is TRBJ2-3 and V is TRBV23-1; D is possibly TRBD1 or TRBD2 (5 bases each). TRBV23-1 is placed among ORFs of uncertain function. The CDR3 spans 14 residues. The V end was cut by 5 bases, the J end by 7 bases, with 16 bases between. The CDR3 spells CASSVGVGANTQYF. CDR3 in DNA: TGCGCCAGCAGTGTGGGGGTTGGGGCAAATACGCAGTATTTT.

This clonotype was counted many times. The junction does not match germline at one end; this may be a read error. J is TRBJ2-1 and V is TRBV12-3 or TRBV12-4, with 12 positions matching TRBD2. The CDR3 sequence is 15 residues long. The CDR3 region is CASSIGLAGNNEQFF. As DNA, the CDR3 is TGTGCTAGCAGCATAGGACTAGCGGGAAACAATGAGCAGTTCTTC.

CDR3 loop: CASSLDARKTQYF. DNA of the CDR3: TGTGCCAGCAGCTTGGACGCCAGGAAGACCCAGTACTTC. V gene TRBV7-2 combines with J gene TRBJ2-5; D is undetermined. Germline CDR1 is SGHTA and CDR2 is FQGNSA. This CDR3 contains 13 residues. V was trimmed by 3 bases and J by 6 bases, leaving 11 bases between them.

This clonotype was counted many times. This sequence joins TRBV12-3 or TRBV12-4 and TRBJ2-1; a weak D match, TRBD1 (6 bases). The CDR3 length is 15 residues. V was trimmed by 2 bases and J by 1 base, leaving 9 bases between them. This CDR3 reads CASSLRQVSYNEQFF. The CDR3 nucleotides read TGTGCCAGCAGTTTAAGACAGGTTTCCTACAATGAGCAGTTCTTC.